One sample yielded the 26 T cell receptor beta chains listed below, sequenced in a study of spatial heterogeneity in lung cancer. Specified time point: sample taken at primary tumor resection. Extraction of whole RNA from tumor, nontumor lung or frozen PBMC preceded unsorted sequencing. TCRdb passed the 5' RACE reads through MiXCR, listing each CDR3 protein once. The profile shows around 24,000 distinct CDR3 sequences, under 8% of them singletons. This specimen was PBMCs, taken at surgery. These receptors all come from a male donor with early-stage non-small cell lung cancer.

This clonotype was observed at least ten times. The chain has TRBV7-9 and TRBJ2-6, with TRBD1 matching 10 bases. With V trimmed by 5 bases and J by 3 bases, 7 bases remained unmatched. CDR1 is SEHNR and CDR2 is FQNEAQ in the germline V gene (reference sequence). This CDR3 comprises 17 residues. The CDR3 protein is CASSRETGGVGANVLTF. The CDR3 DNA reads as TGTGCCAGCAGCCGTGAGACAGGGGGCGTTGGGGCCAACGTCCTGACTTTC.

The CDR3 protein is CASSEVVGRLSPQHF. CDR3 coding DNA: TGTGCCAGCAGTGAGGTGGTAGGTCGTCTTTCGCCCCAGCATTTT. The chain recombines TRBV2 with TRBJ1-5; D gene uncertain. This CDR3 has 15 residues. CDR1 SNHLY and CDR2 FYNNEI come from the germline V gene. V lost 3 bases, J lost 9 bases, and 18 bases lay in between.

This clonotype is categorized as medium-sized. The gene calls are TRBV20-1 and TRBJ1-5, with D unclear. V lost 6 bases, J lost 9 bases, and 6 bases lay in between. This CDR3 comprises 9 residues. CDR1 DFQATT and CDR2 SNEGSKA come from the germline V gene (reference sequence). The CDR3 loop reads CSAGLPQHF. The CDR3 DNA reads as TGCAGTGCGGGTCTGCCCCAGCATTTT.

This clonotype was counted many times. The CDR3 DNA is TGCGCCAGCAGCGCCACAGCGGGGAGCAATCAGCCCCAGCATTTT. Translated: CASSATAGSNQPQHF. The chain recombines TRBV5-1 with TRBJ1-5; D gene unclear. Trimming removed 4 bases from V and 1 base from J, with 12 bases in between. The germline CDR1 and CDR2 sequences are SGHRS and YFSETQ. CDR3 length equals 15 residues.

This clonotype was seen ten or more times. The J gene is TRBJ2-5, the V gene TRBV5-1; 7 bases map to TRBD2. V was clipped by 4 bases and J by 5 bases; unmatched bases: 8. Per germline, CDR1 SGHRS and CDR2 YFSETQ. This CDR3 has 14 amino acids. The CDR3 DNA sequence: TGCGCCAGCAGCCGGGACTATAAATCCGAGACCCAGTACTTC. Its translation is CASSRDYKSETQYF.

There are many counts of this clonotype. The chain joins TRBV20-1 to TRBJ2-7, with D possibly being TRBD1 (6 bases). Trimming took 8 bases from V and 5 from J, leaving 13 bases between them. The CDR3 runs to 11 residues. The germline CDR1 and CDR2 sequences are DFQATT and SNEGSKA (reference sequence). CDR3 in DNA: TGCAGTACCTCGGACAGCCACGAGCAGTACGTC. Protein product: CSTSDSHEQYV.

This clonotype was detected many times. The rearrangement joins TRBV14 to TRBJ1-1, with a possible D match to TRBD1 (5 bases). The CDR3 has 15 amino acids. CDR1 and CDR2 (germline): SGHDN, FVKESK. V lost 0 bases, J lost 0 bases, and 8 bases lay in between. CDR3 residues: CASSQDGGLNTEAFF. For the CDR3, the DNA is TGTGCCAGCAGCCAAGATGGGGGGTTGAACACTGAAGCTTTCTTT.

This clonotype is categorized as medium-sized (0.01 to 0.1%). V usage is TRBV7-8 and J usage is TRBJ1-3; no firm D call. Germline V gives CDR1 SGHVS, CDR2 FQNEAQ. The germline V and J ends were trimmed by 1 base and 3 bases, with 10 bases remaining between them. The CDR3 sequence is 15 residues long. The CDR3 sequence is CASSLGGSRGNTIYF. The DNA for the CDR3 is TGTGCCAGCAGCTTAGGGGGTAGCCGTGGAAACACCATATATTTT.

A remark on this clonotype: A read error may explain this, as a much larger clone is one base away. This sequence joins TRBV12-3 or TRBV12-4 and TRBJ1-5; a possible D gene is TRBD1 (6 bases). The CDR3 is 17 amino acids. CDR3 loop: CASSLRNSGGGNQPQHF. Here the CDR3 DNA reads TGTGCCAGTAGTTTGAGGAACTCGGGGGGCGGCAATCAGCCCCAGCATTTT.

V gene TRBV6-2 or TRBV6-3 combines with J gene TRBJ2-7; 8 bases are a match to TRBD1. Germline V lookup: CDR1 MNHEY, CDR2 SVGEGT. With V trimmed by 6 bases and J by 7 bases, 8 bases remained unmatched. The CDR3 runs to 13 residues. The DNA of the CDR3 is TGTGCCAGCAGCCAAAGGACAGGGCAGGAGCAGTACTTC. This translates into CASSQRTGQEQYF.

About this clonotype itself: This may come from a read error, since a much larger clone is one base off. CDR3 loop: CSARESRNRGLEAFF. The CDR3, as DNA: TGCAGTGCTAGAGAGTCCCGGAACAGGGGACTTGAAGCTTTCTTT. This sequence joins TRBV20-1 and TRBJ1-1; TRBD1 agrees at 7 bases. The CDR3 extends over 15 amino acids. Germline values: CDR1 DFQATT, CDR2 SNEGSKA (reference sequence). The V gene end was trimmed by 0 bases and the J gene end by 7 bases; junction bases not matched to a gene: 11.

The chain has TRBV6-5 and TRBJ1-1; D not certain. The CDR3 contains 11 residues. Germline CDR1 reads MNHEY; CDR2 reads SVGAGI. The germline V and J ends were trimmed by 2 bases and 9 bases, with 7 bases remaining between them. Here the CDR3 DNA reads TGTGCCAGCAGTTACGAAGAGCAAGCTTTCTTT. Protein sequence: CASSYEEQAFF.

This clonotype came up a few times. The V and J genes are TRBV27 and TRBJ1-5; TRBD1 might be the D (5 bases). Germline V gene sequence: CDR1 MNHEY, CDR2 SMNVEV (reference sequence). The CDR3 length is 15 residues. Trimming removed 3 bases at V and 1 base at J, with 10 bases between. This CDR3 is CASSLGTGSNQPQHF. CDR3 DNA: TGTGCCAGCAGTTTGGGAACAGGAAGCAATCAGCCCCAGCATTTT.

This clonotype was found many times. V usage is TRBV10-3 and J usage is TRBJ2-6; D is possibly TRBD1 (5 bases). Trimming removed 5 bases at V and 2 bases at J, with 10 bases between. The CDR3 has 15 residues. Germline V gives CDR1 ENHRY, CDR2 SYGVKD. CDR3 nucleotides: TGTGCCATCAGTCCCGACAGAACTGGGGCCAACGTCCTGACTTTC. This encodes CAISPDRTGANVLTF.

This clonotype occurred a few times. The rearrangement joins TRBV28 to TRBJ2-5; 12 bases are shared with TRBD2. After removal of 1 base from V and 5 bases from J, the junction contained 23 bases not matched to a gene. The CDR3 consists of 22 residues. Germline values: CDR1 MDHEN, CDR2 SYDVKM. The CDR3 region has the DNA TGTGCCAGCAGTTTATTTCTCGAATACTCCCAACGGCTAGCGGGGGGGTCGGAGACCCAGTACTTC. It is translated as CASSLFLEYSQRLAGGSETQYF.

This clonotype was found many times. The chain carries TRBV5-1 and TRBJ2-1; a possible D gene is TRBD1 (5 bases). Trimming cost V 1 base and J 0 bases, with 14 bases left between them. The CDR3 sequence is 17 residues long. Looked up from germline, CDR1 is SGHRS and CDR2 is YFSETQ. CDR3 loop: CASSLLGVGSSYNEQFF. The CDR3 DNA follows: TGCGCCAGCAGCTTGTTAGGGGTCGGAAGCTCCTACAATGAGCAGTTCTTC.

At least ten counts were recorded for this clonotype. The chain links TRBV12-3 or TRBV12-4 to TRBJ1-1; D is possibly TRBD1 (6 bases). This CDR3 comprises 13 residues. V lost 10 bases, J lost 5 bases, and 17 bases lay in between. The CDR3 region is CAIPARGRTEAFF. CDR3 coding DNA: TGTGCCATCCCAGCCAGGGGTCGAACTGAAGCTTTCTTT.

The table lists this clonotype with many counts. The chain joins TRBV29-1 to TRBJ2-7; a weak D match, TRBD1 (5 bases). Trimming shortened V by 6 bases and J by 6 bases, and 12 bases separated the two germline ends. This CDR3 has 11 residues. Germline V gene data show CDR1 as SQVTM and CDR2 as ANQGSEA. This CDR3 reads CSVAARGEQYV. The CDR3 DNA follows: TGCAGCGTAGCCGCTAGGGGCGAGCAGTACGTC.

The chain is built from TRBV5-1 and TRBJ2-3, with unresolved D. CDR3 length: 16 amino acids. V was pared by 0 bases and J by 4 bases, with 15 bases between. The V gene's germline CDR1 is SGHRS and CDR2 YFSETQ. The CDR3 is CASSLDPPPLADTQYF. The CDR3 nucleotides are TGCGCCAGCAGCTTGGACCCACCCCCTTTAGCAGATACGCAGTATTTT.

This clonotype appeared many times. This chain connects TRBV5-1 to TRBJ1-3; D is undetermined. The CDR3 has 15 residues. V was shortened by 0 bases and J by 0 bases, with 7 bases between the two germline ends. CDR1 is SGHRS and CDR2 is YFSETQ in the germline V gene. The CDR3 DNA follows: TGCGCCAGCAGCTTGGACGGGAGCTCTGGAAACACCATATATTTT. This codes for CASSLDGSSGNTIYF.

This clonotype has only a few counts. The V gene is TRBV2, the J gene TRBJ2-3; D tentatively reads TRBD1 or TRBD2 (6 bases each). Trimming pared 8 bases from V and 0 bases from J, leaving 12 bases between. CDR1 and CDR2 from the germline V gene are SNHLY and FYNNEI. The CDR3 spans 14 residues. Written as DNA, the CDR3 is TGTGCCAGCGAACGGGGGCTAAGCACAGATACGCAGTATTTT. The encoded protein is CASERGLSTDTQYF.

This clonotype showed up many times. The CDR3 is CASSRRDTPNTEAFF. The CDR3 nucleotides read TGTGCCAGCAGTAGACGGGACACCCCGAACACTGAAGCTTTCTTT. V usage is TRBV6-5 and J usage is TRBJ1-1; D is perhaps TRBD1 (6 bases). The CDR3 runs 15 residues. V lost 5 bases and J 1 base, leaving 14 bases between the germline ends. CDR1 is MNHEY, CDR2 SVGAGI, per germline.

This clonotype was detected only a few times. The chain uses TRBV4-2 and TRBJ1-2, with D perhaps TRBD1 (5 bases). The V gene lost 2 bases and the J gene lost 7 bases, with 26 bases spanning the gap. Germline-derived CDR1 and CDR2 are LGHNA and YNFKEQ. CDR3 length: 18 residues. The CDR3 region has the DNA TGTGCCAGCAGCCAAAGGAATTGGCAGGCAACTAAGAGGGGTGGCTACACCTTC. It specifies CASSQRNWQATKRGGYTF.

The V gene is TRBV7-3, the J gene TRBJ2-7; 9 positions agree with TRBD1. The CDR3 is made up of 16 amino acids. Trimming took 0 bases from V and 5 from J; bases not matched to a gene: 8. CDR1 is SGHTA, CDR2 FQGTGA, per germline. The CDR3 here is CASSLTPGTGFHEQYF. The DNA for the CDR3 is TGTGCCAGCAGCTTAACCCCCGGGACAGGGTTCCACGAGCAGTACTTC.

For the CDR3, the DNA is TGCGCCAGCGGCATTCCACCGGGAACTGAAGCTTTCTTT. Translation: CASGIPPGTEAFF. J is TRBJ1-1 and V is TRBV5-1; D remains unclear. CDR3 size: 13 residues. CDR1 is SGHRS and CDR2 is YFSETQ in the germline V gene. V shed 7 bases and J shed 5 bases, with 15 bases lying between them.

In this sample, this clonotype turned up a few times. The CDR3: CASSIGLAGVYNEQFF. CDR3 nucleotides: TGTGCCAGTAGTATAGGACTAGCGGGAGTCTACAATGAGCAGTTCTTC. The rearrangement links TRBV19 to TRBJ2-1; 12 nucleotides line up with TRBD2. Germline values: CDR1 LNHDA, CDR2 SQIVND (reference sequence). The junction had 1 base not matched to a gene; V was cut back by 1 base and J by 3 bases. This CDR3 region has 16 residues.